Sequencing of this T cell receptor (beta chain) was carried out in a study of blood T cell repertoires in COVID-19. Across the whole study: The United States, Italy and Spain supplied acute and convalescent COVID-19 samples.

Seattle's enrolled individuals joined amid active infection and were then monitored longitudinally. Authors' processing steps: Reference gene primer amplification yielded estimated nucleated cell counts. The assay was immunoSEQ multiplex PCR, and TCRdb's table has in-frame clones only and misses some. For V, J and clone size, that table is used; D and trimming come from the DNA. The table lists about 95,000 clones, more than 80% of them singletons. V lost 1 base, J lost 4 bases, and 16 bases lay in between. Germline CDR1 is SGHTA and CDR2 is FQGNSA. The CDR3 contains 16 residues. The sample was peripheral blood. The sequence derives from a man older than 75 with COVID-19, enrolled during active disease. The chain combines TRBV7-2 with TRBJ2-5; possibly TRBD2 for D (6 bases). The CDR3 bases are TGTGCCAGCAGCTTAGTTGGAGGGTCCGGGTCAGAGACCCAGTACTTC. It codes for CASSLVGGSGSETQYF. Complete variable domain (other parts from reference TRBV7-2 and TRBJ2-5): GAGVSQSPSNKVTEKGKDVELRCDPISGHTALYWYRQSLGQGLEFLIYFQGNSAPDKSGLPSDRFSAERTGGSVSTLTIQRTQQEDSAVYLCASSLVGGSGSETQYFGPGTRLLVL.